These T cell receptor beta chains were read from a single sample in a study of T cells of healthy individuals. MiXCR, applied by TCRdb to the 5' RACE reads, yields one record per CDR3 protein. The table lists about 96,000 distinct CDR3 sequences, roughly a sixth of them singletons. The origin of the receptors is a human donor in good health. Both conserved end residues are part of each CDR3.

V gene	J gene	CDR3 protein
TRBV7-8	TRBJ2-5	CASSPDRGLETQYF
TRBV6-2/TRBV6-3	TRBJ2-5	CASSYQGAQETQYF
TRBV7-2	TRBJ1-5	CASSLLPQGRGRGGQPQHF
TRBV6-5	TRBJ2-3	CASGTGSGSRRVTQYF
TRBV20-1	TRBJ2-7	CSEAGRYEQYF
TRBV24-1	TRBJ1-2	CATSAAGLGYTF
TRBV2	TRBJ2-2	CASSLANTGELFF
TRBV19	TRBJ2-7	CASTANRDSYEQYF
TRBV29-1	TRBJ2-3	CSVGMAQDTQYF
TRBV12-3/TRBV12-4	TRBJ1-4	CASRSAGTENEKLFF
TRBV28	TRBJ1-6	CASSPPSSYNSPLHF
TRBV20-1	TRBJ2-7	CSASRGKGGYEQYF
TRBV12-3/TRBV12-4	TRBJ2-7	CASSQGIHEQYF
TRBV7-6	TRBJ2-2	CASSPGQGARTGELFF
TRBV4-1	TRBJ1-5	CASSPSRGKEPQHF
TRBV7-8	TRBJ2-5	CASSPWSGEKETQYF
TRBV28	TRBJ2-7	CASSLGRGAYEQYF
TRBV3-1	TRBJ2-5	CASSGEGRETQYF
TRBV9	TRBJ2-2	CASSIAGTANTGELFF
TRBV7-2	TRBJ2-3	CASSPYTDTQYF
TRBV29-1	TRBJ2-5	CSVANSGQETQYF
TRBV5-1	TRBJ2-1	CASSSQESGNEQFF
TRBV2	TRBJ1-1	CASRRTEMNTEAFF
TRBV3-1	TRBJ2-2	CATKTSGNNGELFF
TRBV29-1	TRBJ1-4	CSVPGGAGEKLFF
TRBV28	TRBJ2-3	CASRISGRPTDTQYF
TRBV4-3	TRBJ1-4	CASSQGVAGEKLFF
TRBV10-2	TRBJ2-3	CASRLTSRPTTSTDTQYF
TRBV6-2/TRBV6-3	TRBJ2-7	CASSPARSSYEQYF
TRBV20-1	TRBJ2-3	CSASKRTSGSLGDTQYF
TRBV7-6	TRBJ2-5	CASSRNSAGETQYF
TRBV7-8	TRBJ1-2	CASSLSQRTNYGYTF
TRBV4-2	TRBJ2-7	CASSQEGTSGKYEQYF
TRBV2	TRBJ2-1	CASAGESGGNEQFF
TRBV20-1	TRBJ2-1	CSAIAGGPTAYNEQFF
TRBV7-2	TRBJ2-1	CASSSWASGRTEQFF
TRBV29-1	TRBJ2-5	CSVIQPSGRQETQYF
TRBV6-2/TRBV6-3	TRBJ2-3	CASSYWIGRAASTDTQYF
TRBV20-1	TRBJ2-1	CSAQTGTVSYNEQFF
TRBV12-3/TRBV12-4	TRBJ1-5	CASSGTGGQPQHF
TRBV19	TRBJ2-7	CASSISAVPEGSYEQYF
TRBV29-1	TRBJ2-1	CSVQDSYNEQFF
TRBV5-1	TRBJ2-3	CASSLWDPSTDTQYF
TRBV6-5	TRBJ2-1	CASSYGGTSGGVPNEQFF
TRBV5-1	TRBJ2-7	CASSSGTGVSVYEQYF
TRBV28	TRBJ2-5	CASSFGTLQETQYF
TRBV18	TRBJ1-4	CASSPAGGESEKLFF